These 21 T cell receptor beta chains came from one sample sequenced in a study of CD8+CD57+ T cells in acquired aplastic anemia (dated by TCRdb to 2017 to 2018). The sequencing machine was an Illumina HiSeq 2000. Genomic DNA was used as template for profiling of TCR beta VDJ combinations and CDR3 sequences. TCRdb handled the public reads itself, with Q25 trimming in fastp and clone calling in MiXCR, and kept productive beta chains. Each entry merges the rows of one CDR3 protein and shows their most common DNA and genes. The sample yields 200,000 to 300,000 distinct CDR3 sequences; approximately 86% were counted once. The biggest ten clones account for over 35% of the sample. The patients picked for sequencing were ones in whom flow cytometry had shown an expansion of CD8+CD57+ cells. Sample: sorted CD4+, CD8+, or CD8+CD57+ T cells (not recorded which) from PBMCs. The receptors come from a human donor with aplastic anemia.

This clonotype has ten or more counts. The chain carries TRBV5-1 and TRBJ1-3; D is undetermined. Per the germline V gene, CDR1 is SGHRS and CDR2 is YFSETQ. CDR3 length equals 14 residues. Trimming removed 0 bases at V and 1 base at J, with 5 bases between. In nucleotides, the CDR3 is TGCGCCAGCAGCTTGGTAGGGTCTGGAAACACCATATATTTT. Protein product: CASSLVGSGNTIYF.

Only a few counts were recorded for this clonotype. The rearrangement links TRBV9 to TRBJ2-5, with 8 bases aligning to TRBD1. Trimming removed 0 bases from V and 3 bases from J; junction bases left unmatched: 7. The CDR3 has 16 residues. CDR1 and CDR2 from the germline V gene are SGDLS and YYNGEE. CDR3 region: CASSVGTGGPEETQYF. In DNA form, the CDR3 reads TGTGCCAGCAGCGTAGGTACAGGGGGACCCGAAGAGACCCAGTACTTC.

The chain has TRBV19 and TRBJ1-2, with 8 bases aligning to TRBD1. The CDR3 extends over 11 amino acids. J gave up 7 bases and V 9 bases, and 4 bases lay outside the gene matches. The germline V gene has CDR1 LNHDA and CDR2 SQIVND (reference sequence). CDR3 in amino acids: CASYRGSGYTF. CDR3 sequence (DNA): TGTGCCAGCTACAGGGGGTCTGGCTACACCTTC.

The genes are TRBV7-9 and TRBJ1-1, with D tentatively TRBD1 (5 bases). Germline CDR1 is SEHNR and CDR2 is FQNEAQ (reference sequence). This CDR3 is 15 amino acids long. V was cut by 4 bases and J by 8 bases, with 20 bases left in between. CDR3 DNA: TGTGCCAGCAGCTCCCACCTCACAGGTAACAAGGAAGCTTTCTTT. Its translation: CASSSHLTGNKEAFF.

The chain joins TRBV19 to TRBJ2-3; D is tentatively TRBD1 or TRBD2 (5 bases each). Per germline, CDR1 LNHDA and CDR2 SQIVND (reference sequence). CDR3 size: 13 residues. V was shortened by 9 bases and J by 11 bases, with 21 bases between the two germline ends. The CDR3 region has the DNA TGTGCCAGCAGTGACAGCGGCTCCAATGAGCAGTATTTT. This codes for CASSDSGSNEQYF.

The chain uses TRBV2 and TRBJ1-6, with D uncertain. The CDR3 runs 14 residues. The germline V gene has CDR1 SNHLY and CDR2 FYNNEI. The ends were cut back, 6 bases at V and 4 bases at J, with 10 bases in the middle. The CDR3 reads CASRADAYNSPLHF. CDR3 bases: TGTGCCAGCAGAGCGGACGCATATAATTCACCCCTCCACTTT.

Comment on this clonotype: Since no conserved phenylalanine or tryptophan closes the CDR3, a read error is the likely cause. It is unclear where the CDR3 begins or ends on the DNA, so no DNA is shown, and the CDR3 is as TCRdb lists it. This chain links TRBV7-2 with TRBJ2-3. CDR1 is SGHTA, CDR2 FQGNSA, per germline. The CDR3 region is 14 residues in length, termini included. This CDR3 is CASSLSDPPTQYFS.

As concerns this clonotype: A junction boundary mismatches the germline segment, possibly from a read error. Here the CDR3 DNA reads TGTGCCAGCAGCTTGACCGGGGGCGCCGACTCTGACGACTCCTTC. It translates to CASSLTGGADSDDSF. The rearrangement joins TRBV15 to TRBJ1-2; the D gene is possibly TRBD1 (6 bases). Per germline, CDR1 LNHNV and CDR2 YYDKDF (reference sequence). CDR3 length equals 15 residues.

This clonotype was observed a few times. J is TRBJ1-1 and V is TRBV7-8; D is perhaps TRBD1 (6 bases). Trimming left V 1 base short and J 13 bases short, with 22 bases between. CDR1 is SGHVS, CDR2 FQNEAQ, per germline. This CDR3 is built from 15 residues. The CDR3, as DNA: TGTGCCAGCAGCTTAGAGGGGGGAGGCGATACGCAGTATTTCTTT. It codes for CASSLEGGGDTQYFF.

The CDR3 DNA follows: TGTGCCAGCAGTTACAGCTCCTACGAGCAGTACTTC. This gives the protein CASSYSSYEQYF. This chain uses TRBV6-5 with TRBJ2-7, with D uncertain. Looked up from germline, CDR1 is MNHEY and CDR2 is SVGAGI. The CDR3 consists of 12 residues. V was shortened by 2 bases and J by 0 bases, with 2 bases between the two germline ends.

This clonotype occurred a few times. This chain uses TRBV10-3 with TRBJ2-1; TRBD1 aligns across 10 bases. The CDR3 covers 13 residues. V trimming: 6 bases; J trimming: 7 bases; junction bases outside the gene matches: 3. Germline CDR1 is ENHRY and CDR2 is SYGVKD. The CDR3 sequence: CAISGQGVNEQFF. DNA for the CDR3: TGTGCCATCAGCGGACAGGGGGTTAATGAGCAGTTCTTC.

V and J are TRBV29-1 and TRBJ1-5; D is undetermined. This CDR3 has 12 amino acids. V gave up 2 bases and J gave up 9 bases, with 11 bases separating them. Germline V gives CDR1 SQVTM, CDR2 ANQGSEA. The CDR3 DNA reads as TGCAGCGTTGAACAAAAGAAAGGGCCCCAGCATTTT. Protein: CSVEQKKGPQHF. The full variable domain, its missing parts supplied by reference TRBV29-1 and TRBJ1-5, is SAVISQKPSRDICQRGTSLTIQCQVDSQVTMMFWYRQQPGQSLTLIATANQGSEATYESGFVIDKFPISRPNLTFSTLTVSNMSPEDSSIYLCSVEQKKGPQHFGDGTRLSIL.

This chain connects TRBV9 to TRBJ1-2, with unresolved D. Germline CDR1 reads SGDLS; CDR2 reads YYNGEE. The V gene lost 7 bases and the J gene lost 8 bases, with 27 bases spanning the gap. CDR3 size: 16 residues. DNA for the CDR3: TGTGCCAGCGGAGTAGCTGGGAACATGCAGGACTTCGGCTACACCTTC. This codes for CASGVAGNMQDFGYTF.

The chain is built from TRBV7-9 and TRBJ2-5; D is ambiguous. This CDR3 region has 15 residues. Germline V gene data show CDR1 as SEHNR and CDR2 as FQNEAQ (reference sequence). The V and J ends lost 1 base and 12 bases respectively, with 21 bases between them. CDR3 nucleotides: TGTGCCAGCAGCTTAGAGGGAAGCGCTGAAGAGACTGAGTACTTC. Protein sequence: CASSLEGSAEETEYF.

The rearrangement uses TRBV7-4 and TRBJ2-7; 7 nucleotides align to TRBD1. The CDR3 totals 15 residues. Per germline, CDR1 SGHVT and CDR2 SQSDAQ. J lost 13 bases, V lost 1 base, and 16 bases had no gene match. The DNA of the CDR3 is TGTGCCAGCAGCTTAGATCTGACAGGGAGCACTGAAGCTTACGTC. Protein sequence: CASSLDLTGSTEAYV.

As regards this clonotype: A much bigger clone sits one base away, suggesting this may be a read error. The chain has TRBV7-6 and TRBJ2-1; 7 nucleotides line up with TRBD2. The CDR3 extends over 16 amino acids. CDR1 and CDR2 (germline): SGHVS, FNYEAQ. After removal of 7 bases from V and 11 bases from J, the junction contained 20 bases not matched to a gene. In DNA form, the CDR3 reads TGTGCCAGCACCCTAGGGAGGGTCCCCTCTGGGGCCAAGCAGTTCTTC. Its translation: CASTLGRVPSGAKQFF. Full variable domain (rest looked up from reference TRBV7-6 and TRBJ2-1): GAGVSQSPRYKVTKRGQDVALRCDPISGHVSLYWYRQALGQGPEFLTYFNYEAQQDKSGLPNDRFSAERPEGSISTLTIQRTEQRDSAMYRCASTLGRVPSGAKQFFGPGTRLTVL.

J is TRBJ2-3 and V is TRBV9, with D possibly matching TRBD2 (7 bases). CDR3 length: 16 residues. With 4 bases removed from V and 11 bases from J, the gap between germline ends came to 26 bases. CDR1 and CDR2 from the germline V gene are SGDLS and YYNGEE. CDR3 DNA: TGTGCCAGCAGCCCATTTTGGGGGGGCGACCACAATGAGCAGTATTTT. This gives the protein CASSPFWGGDHNEQYF.

The CDR3 nucleotides read TGTGCCAGTAGTCAGTCAACCGGAGCCAATGAGCAGTTCTTC. Protein: CASSQSTGANEQFF. The chain joins TRBV19 to TRBJ2-1; the D is unclear. The CDR3 loop spans 14 amino acids. CDR1 and CDR2 from the germline V gene are LNHDA and SQIVND (reference sequence). V gave up 5 bases and J gave up 6 bases, with 14 bases separating them.

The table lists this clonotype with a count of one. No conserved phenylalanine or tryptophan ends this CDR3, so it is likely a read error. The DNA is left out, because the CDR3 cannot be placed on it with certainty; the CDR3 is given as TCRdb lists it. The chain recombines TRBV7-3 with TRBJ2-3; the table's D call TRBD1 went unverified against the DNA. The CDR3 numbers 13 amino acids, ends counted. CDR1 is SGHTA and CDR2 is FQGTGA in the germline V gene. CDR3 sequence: CASRSSGTWGETQ.

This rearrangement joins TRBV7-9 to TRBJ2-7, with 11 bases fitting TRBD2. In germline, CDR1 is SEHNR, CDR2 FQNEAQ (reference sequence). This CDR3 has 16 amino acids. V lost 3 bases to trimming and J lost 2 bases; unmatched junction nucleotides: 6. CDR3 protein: CASSFRSSGRAYEQYV. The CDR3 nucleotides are TGTGCCAGCAGCTTCCGGAGTAGCGGGAGGGCCTACGAGCAGTACGTC.

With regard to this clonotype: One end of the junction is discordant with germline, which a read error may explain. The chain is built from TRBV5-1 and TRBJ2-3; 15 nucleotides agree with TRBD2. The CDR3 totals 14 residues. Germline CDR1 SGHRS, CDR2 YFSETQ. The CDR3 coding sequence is TGTGCCAGCGGACTAGCGGGGGGGCCCAATACGCAGTATTTT. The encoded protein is CASGLAGGPNTQYF.